This is a list of T cell receptor beta chains from one sample in a study of blood T cell repertoires in COVID-19. Generated by immunoSEQ multiplex PCR, the TCRdb table keeps only in-frame clones and is missing some. The sample consists of roughly 120,000 clones, about nine tenths of them appearing once. Material: peripheral blood. The origin of the receptors is a human donor with active COVID-19. The donor label of this sample is uncertain. CDR3s include the opening cysteine and the closing phenylalanine or tryptophan. Each record gives: clone size, V gene, D gene, J gene, CDR3 protein, CDR3 DNA. D genes are given only for firm matches. Only some rows state a clone size, as once, few, many or a class for expanded clones.

-,TRBV30,-,TRBJ2-5,CAWSVQGPGPSQETQYF,TGTGCCTGGAGTGTACAGGGCCCCGGACCCTCCCAAGAGACCCAGTACTTC
-,TRBV3-1/TRBV3-2,TRBD2,TRBJ2-7,CASSLRGTSGGRAYEQYF,TGTGCCAGCAGTCTAAGGGGGACTAGCGGGGGGCGAGCCTACGAGCAGTACTTC
-,TRBV27,-,TRBJ1-2,CASRPGKNYGYTF,TGTGCCAGCAGGCCAGGAAAAAACTATGGCTACACCTTC
-,TRBV6-5,TRBD1,TRBJ1-5,CASRSGGQINQPQHF,TGTGCCAGCAGGAGCGGGGGACAGATTAATCAGCCCCAGCATTTT
-,TRBV27,-,TRBJ2-7,CASSLLVGGAYEQYF,TGTGCCAGCAGTTTACTGGTAGGGGGGGCCTACGAGCAGTACTTC
-,TRBV2,TRBD1,TRBJ1-3,CASRPGQGNTIYF,TGTGCCAGCAGACCGGGACAGGGGAACACCATATATTTT
few,TRBV7-2,-,TRBJ2-7,CASSATDMSSYEQYF,TGTGCCAGCAGCGCGACAGATATGAGCTCCTACGAGCAGTACTTC
-,TRBV7-2,-,TRBJ1-6,CASSLGGGYNSPLHF,TGTGCCAGCAGCTTAGGGGGGGGGTATAATTCACCCCTCCACTTT
-,TRBV3-1/TRBV3-2,-,TRBJ1-3,CASSRGTYSGNTIYF,TGTGCCAGCAGCCGAGGGACTTATTCTGGAAACACCATATATTTT
-,TRBV7-8,TRBD1,TRBJ2-7,CASSPDRGASSEQYF,TGTGCCAGCAGCCCTGACAGGGGGGCCTCCTCCGAGCAGTACTTC
-,TRBV4-3,-,TRBJ1-2,CASSQETGGYGYTF,TGCGCCAGCAGCCAAGAGACAGGAGGCTATGGCTACACCTTC
once,TRBV7-2,-,TRBJ1-4,CASSLVSREKLFF,TGTGCCAGCAGCTTAGTTAGTCGGGAAAAACTGTTTTTT
-,TRBV5-4,-,TRBJ1-1,CASSPPVGGEAFF,TGTGCCAGCAGCCCCCCTGTCGGGGGAGAAGCTTTCTTT
-,TRBV6-6,-,TRBJ1-5,CASSPSGVRSQPQHF,TGTGCCAGCAGTCCCTCAGGGGTGCGGTCCCAGCCCCAGCATTTT
-,TRBV12-3/TRBV12-4,-,TRBJ2-7,CASSFDRPYEQYF,TGTGCCAGCAGTTTCGACAGACCCTACGAGCAGTACTTC
-,TRBV7-9,-,TRBJ1-4,CASSPRPTTNEKLFF,TGTGCCAGCAGCCCCCGCCCTACAACTAATGAAAAACTGTTTTTT
-,TRBV6-6,-,TRBJ2-5,CASSYSGSRGQETQYF,TGTGCCAGCAGTTACTCAGGGTCCAGGGGCCAAGAGACCCAGTACTTC
few,TRBV30,-,TRBJ1-2,CAWAQGFGYGYTF,TGTGCCTGGGCACAGGGTTTTGGCTATGGCTACACCTTC
-,TRBV5-4,TRBD1,TRBJ2-2,CASSGQGPTGELFF,TGTGCCAGCAGCGGACAGGGTCCCACCGGGGAGCTGTTTTTT
-,TRBV18,-,TRBJ1-3,CASSPPGGYSSGNTIYF,TGTGCCAGCTCACCACCGGGAGGGTATTCCTCTGGAAACACCATATATTTT
-,TRBV19,TRBD2,TRBJ2-3,CASNSVGGALDTQYF,TGTGCCAGTAATTCGGTCGGGGGGGCTTTAGATACGCAGTATTTT
-,TRBV7-8,TRBD2,TRBJ2-4,CASSPSGGAGKNIQYF,TGTGCCAGCAGTCCCAGCGGGGGGGCCGGCAAAAACATTCAGTACTTC
-,TRBV10-2,TRBD1,TRBJ2-7,CASRAATGIYEQYF,TGCGCCAGCAGGGCCGCGACAGGGATCTACGAGCAGTACTTC
few,TRBV4-1,TRBD1,TRBJ1-2,CASSHVIDRANYGYTF,TGCGCCAGCAGCCACGTGATTGACAGGGCTAACTATGGCTACACCTTC
-,TRBV18,-,TRBJ1-4,CASSPYETSNKMAPNEKLFF,TGTGCCAGCTCACCATATGAAACCTCAAACAAAATGGCTCCTAATGAAAAACTGTTTTTT
few,TRBV5-6,-,TRBJ1-3,CASSFQVNSGNTIYF,TGTGCCAGCAGCTTCCAGGTTAACTCTGGAAACACCATATATTTT
-,TRBV4-1,TRBD1,TRBJ2-1,CASSSQPGQGADEQFF,TGCGCCAGCAGCTCACAACCGGGACAGGGGGCGGATGAGCAGTTCTTC
-,TRBV2,-,TRBJ2-1,CASSETGQREQFF,TGTGCCAGCAGTGAGACAGGTCAGAGGGAGCAGTTCTTC
-,TRBV25-1,-,TRBJ2-5,CASSESTGRETQYF,TGTGCCAGCAGTGAATCTACAGGTCGGGAGACCCAGTACTTC
-,TRBV30,TRBD1,TRBJ2-7,CAWSVGQGFEQYF,TGTGCCTGGAGTGTGGGACAGGGCTTCGAGCAGTACTTC
-,TRBV18,-,TRBJ1-1,CASSPIAGGGAFF,TGTGCCAGCTCACCAATTGCGGGGGGTGGAGCTTTCTTT
-,TRBV5-6,TRBD2,TRBJ2-3,CASSLRVGGAGSTDTQYF,TGTGCCAGCAGCTTGCGGGTCGGGGGGGCCGGTAGCACAGATACGCAGTATTTT
-,TRBV7-9,-,TRBJ2-1,CASSPGSYNEQFF,TGTGCCAGCAGCCCCGGTTCCTACAATGAGCAGTTCTTC
-,TRBV29-1,-,TRBJ1-2,CSVDIPFEGGAKNYGYTF,TGCAGCGTTGATATTCCATTTGAAGGGGGGGCGAAAAACTATGGCTACACCTTC
once,TRBV14,-,TRBJ1-2,CASSQGRFGRGHGYTF,TGTGCCAGCAGCCAAGGCCGGTTTGGCAGGGGTCATGGCTACACCTTC
-,TRBV19,-,TRBJ1-5,CASSLGGPQHF,TGTGCCAGTAGTCTGGGAGGGCCCCAGCATTTT
-,TRBV5-5,TRBD2,TRBJ2-1,CASSTELAGARNEQFF,TGTGCCAGCAGCACCGAGCTAGCGGGGGCAAGGAATGAGCAGTTCTTC
once,TRBV27,-,TRBJ1-6,CASSWGGYNSPLHF,TGTGCCAGCAGTTGGGGGGGGTATAATTCACCCCTCCACTTT
-,TRBV5-1,-,TRBJ2-1,CASKTGTGSYNEQFF,TGCGCCAGCAAAACCGGGACTGGCTCCTACAATGAGCAGTTCTTC
-,TRBV29-1,-,TRBJ2-1,CSVDHPAGNEQFF,TGCAGCGTTGACCATCCGGCGGGCAATGAGCAGTTCTTC
-,TRBV23-1,TRBD1,TRBJ1-5,CASRNRDRVVPQHF,TGCGCCAGCAGAAACCGGGACAGGGTAGTTCCCCAGCATTTT
-,TRBV30,-,TRBJ1-2,CAWGGGRGYTF,TGTGCCTGGGGAGGGGGGCGCGGCTACACCTTC
-,TRBV11-2,-,TRBJ2-7,CASSLDITRVPYEQYF,TGTGCCAGCAGCTTAGACATCACCCGGGTCCCCTACGAGCAGTACTTC
once,TRBV4-1,TRBD1,TRBJ2-7,CASSQSGGQTYEQYF,TGCGCCAGCAGCCAATCAGGGGGCCAAACCTACGAGCAGTACTTC